These 29 T cell receptor beta chains originate from one sample sequenced in a study of cytomegalovirus exposure and HLA in healthy donors. A multiplex PCR was run with 60 Vbeta primers and 13 Jbeta primers. TCRdb's copy holds only in-frame clones and misses some; the assay was immunoSEQ multiplex PCR. The sample includes 130,000 to 150,000 clones. Material for sequencing was PBMCs. The origin of the receptors is a woman in her forties or fifties in good health and CMV-seronegative.

The chain links TRBV18 to TRBJ2-7, with a weak D call TRBD2 (5 bases). The CDR3 is 16 residues long. Deletions cut 6 bases from V and 2 bases from J, with 20 bases between. CDR1 and CDR2 from the germline V gene are KGHSH and LQKENI. The CDR3 nucleotides read TGTGCCAGCTCCCCGCTGGGTAGCGTGGAGGCCTACGAGCAGTACTTC. Translated: CASSPLGSVEAYEQYF.

V usage is TRBV15 and J usage is TRBJ2-7; TRBD2 aligns across 10 bases. Germline V lookup: CDR1 LNHNV, CDR2 YYDKDF (reference sequence). The CDR3 runs 19 residues. V shed 0 bases and J 1 base; nucleotides not matched to a gene: 12. The CDR3, as DNA: TGTGCCACCAGCAGAGAAGTGCTAGCGGGAGCCCCCAATTCCTACGAGCAGTACTTC. Translated: CATSREVLAGAPNSYEQYF. The variable domain in full, with the rest retrieved from reference TRBV15 and TRBJ2-7, is DAMVIQNPRYQVTQFGKPVTLSCSQTLNHNVMYWYQQKSSQAPKLLFHYYDKDFNNEADTPDNFQSRRPNTSFCFLDIRSPGLGDTAMYLCATSREVLAGAPNSYEQYFGPGTRLTVT.

Written as DNA, the CDR3 is TGTGCCACCAGAAGAGGAACTAATGAAAAACTGTTTTTT. This encodes CATRRGTNEKLFF. V usage is TRBV5-5 and J usage is TRBJ1-4; D gene ambiguous. Per germline, CDR1 SGHKS and CDR2 YYEKEE (reference sequence). CDR3 length equals 13 residues. Between the trimmed V and J ends, which lost 9 bases and 1 base, there was a span of 10 bases.

V usage is TRBV19 and J usage is TRBJ2-1, with D tentatively TRBD1 (6 bases). Germline-derived CDR1 and CDR2 are LNHDA and SQIVND (reference sequence). V lost 10 bases and J 0 bases, leaving 13 bases between the germline ends. The CDR3 extends over 14 amino acids. CDR3 nucleotides: TGTGCCACAAAACAGGGTAGCTCCTACAATGAGCAGTTCTTC. Its translation: CATKQGSSYNEQFF. Variable domain in full (rest from reference TRBV19 and TRBJ2-1): DGGITQSPKYLFRKEGQNVTLSCEQNLNHDAMYWYRQDPGQGLRLIYYSQIVNDFQKGDIAEGYSVSREKKESFPLTVTSAQKNPTAFYLCATKQGSSYNEQFFGPGTRLTVL.

The chain is built from TRBV5-4 and TRBJ2-5; D is unresolved. Deletions cut 3 bases from V and 0 bases from J, with 9 bases between. The germline CDR1 and CDR2 sequences are SGHNT and YYREEE (reference sequence). The CDR3 has 14 amino acids. Written as DNA, the CDR3 is TGTGCCAGCAGCTCCCCCCCGTACCAAGAGACCCAGTACTTC. It translates to CASSSPPYQETQYF.

This chain links TRBV28 with TRBJ1-2, with D possibly TRBD1 on 6 matching bases. CDR3 length: 15 residues. V gave up 6 bases and J gave up 1 base, with 15 bases separating them. Per the germline V gene, CDR1 is MDHEN and CDR2 is SYDVKM. The CDR3: CASRPGGLRNYGYTF. CDR3 nucleotide sequence: TGTGCCAGCAGGCCGGGGGGCCTACGTAACTATGGCTACACCTTC.

Remarks on this clone: This CDR3 is also generated by other DNA sequences in the sample. The CDR3 loop reads CASSIGLAGTDTQYF. In DNA, the CDR3 is TGTGCCAGTAGTATCGGACTAGCGGGCACAGATACGCAGTATTTT. The V call is TRBV19, the J call TRBJ2-3; 10 nucleotides line up with TRBD2. There are 15 residues in the CDR3. The germline V gene has CDR1 LNHDA and CDR2 SQIVND (reference sequence). The ends lost 3 bases at V and 1 base at J; junction bases unmatched: 1.

The genes are TRBV11-3 and TRBJ2-1; TRBD1 matches at 9 bases. This CDR3 comprises 14 residues. With V trimmed by 6 bases and J by 3 bases, 3 bases remained unmatched. Germline V gene data show CDR1 as SGHNT and CDR2 as YENEEA. CDR3 DNA sequence: TGTGCCAGCAGTCCGGGACAGGGCTACAATGAGCAGTTCTTC. Protein: CASSPGQGYNEQFF.

This rearrangement joins TRBV25-1 to TRBJ2-7; D possibly corresponds to TRBD2 (5 bases). There are 13 residues in the CDR3. Germline CDR1 reads MGHDK; CDR2 reads SYGVNS. Between the trimmed V and J ends, which lost 11 bases and 3 bases, there was a span of 17 bases. Written as DNA, the CDR3 is TGTGCCTCCCGCCGAGGGCAGATCTACGAGCAGTACTTC. As protein: CASRRGQIYEQYF.

CDR3 in amino acids: CASSYSGQGGYEQYF. In DNA, the CDR3 is TGTGCCAGCAGTTACTCGGGGCAGGGGGGTTACGAGCAGTACTTC. This rearrangement joins TRBV6-5 to TRBJ2-7, with D maybe TRBD1 (7 bases). The ends were cut back, 0 bases at V and 4 bases at J, with 13 bases in the middle. CDR1 is MNHEY and CDR2 is SVGAGI in the germline V gene. The CDR3 covers 15 residues.

The gene calls are TRBV7-9 and TRBJ1-3; TRBD1 agrees at 7 bases. Germline lookup yields CDR1 SEHNR and CDR2 FQNEAQ (reference sequence). J was trimmed by 0 bases and V by 5 bases; bases with no gene match: 4. CDR3 length: 15 amino acids. The DNA of the CDR3 is TGTGCCAGCAGCCCACAGGGGAACTCTGGAAACACCATATATTTT. It translates to CASSPQGNSGNTIYF.

The chain recombines TRBV7-9 with TRBJ1-3; D unclear. V lost 5 bases, J lost 2 bases, and 13 bases lay in between. CDR3 length equals 15 residues. From germline, CDR1 is SEHNR and CDR2 FQNEAQ (reference sequence). The CDR3 reads CASSPRLRAGNTIYF. CDR3 bases: TGTGCCAGCAGCCCGCGGCTGAGGGCTGGAAACACCATATATTTT.

This chain joins TRBV9 and TRBJ2-3, with 9 bases aligning to TRBD2. This CDR3 is built from 15 residues. The germline gives CDR1 SGDLS, CDR2 YYNGEE. The junction had 4 bases not matched to a gene; V was cut back by 0 bases and J by 5 bases. CDR3 sequence: CASSVVGGRGDTQYF. The DNA of the CDR3 is TGTGCCAGCAGCGTAGTTGGCGGGAGGGGAGATACGCAGTATTTT. The variable domain in full, completed from reference TRBV9 and TRBJ2-3, reads DSGVTQTPKHLITATGQRVTLRCSPRSGDLSVYWYQQSLDQGLQFLIQYYNGEERAKGNILERFSAQQFPDLHSELNLSSLELGDSALYFCASSVVGGRGDTQYFGPGTRLTVL.

V usage is TRBV5-1 and J usage is TRBJ1-3; the match to TRBD1 covers 7 bases. The CDR3 has 16 amino acids. The germline V gene encodes CDR1 SGHRS and CDR2 YFSETQ. The V and J ends lost 2 bases and 4 bases, in that order; junction bases with no gene match: 9. CDR3 DNA: TGCGCCAGCAGCTTAAACCAGGGGGTTTCGGGAAACACCATATATTTT. Its protein product is CASSLNQGVSGNTIYF.

V gene TRBV5-4 combines with J gene TRBJ1-6; possibly TRBD1 for D (5 bases). The CDR3 has 15 residues. V was shortened by 0 bases and J by 10 bases, with 14 bases between the two germline ends. CDR1 and CDR2 from the germline V gene are SGHNT and YYREEE (reference sequence). For the CDR3, the DNA is TGTGCCAGCAGCTTGGGGCAGGGTTTAGGGTCACCCCTCCACTTT. This encodes CASSLGQGLGSPLHF.

The CDR3, as DNA: TGTGCCAGCAGTGACTTAGGACTAGCGGGGGCCCCAGATACGCAGTATTTT. Its translation is CASSDLGLAGAPDTQYF. The chain combines TRBV2 with TRBJ2-3; 13 nucleotides align to TRBD2. The trim removed 3 bases at V and 4 bases at J, leaving 7 bases unmatched. This CDR3 has 17 amino acids. The germline V gene encodes CDR1 SNHLY and CDR2 FYNNEI.

The rearrangement uses TRBV6-5 and TRBJ1-1, with 7 bases lining up with TRBD1. Germline V gene sequence: CDR1 MNHEY, CDR2 SVGAGI. The length of the CDR3 is 13 residues. With 6 bases clipped from V and 3 bases from J, the junction kept 4 bases outside the gene matches. The CDR3 DNA follows: TGTGCCAGCAGACGACAGGGCGACACTGAAGCTTTCTTT. The encoded protein is CASRRQGDTEAFF.

The chain links TRBV14 to TRBJ2-1, with D perhaps TRBD2 (5 bases). Trimming shortened V by 4 bases and J by 9 bases, and 16 bases separated the two germline ends. Germline V gene data show CDR1 as SGHDN and CDR2 as FVKESK. The length of the CDR3 is 14 residues. The chain's CDR3 is CASSPAARSSEQFF. In nucleotides, the CDR3 is TGTGCCAGCAGCCCAGCGGCTAGATCCAGTGAGCAGTTCTTC.

The genes are TRBV29-1 and TRBJ1-1; 12 bases align to TRBD1. The V gene's germline CDR1 is SQVTM and CDR2 ANQGSEA. The V and J ends lost 7 bases and 6 bases, in that order; junction bases with no gene match: 12. CDR3 length equals 15 residues. CDR3 residues: CSGTRDRGRLAEAFF. DNA of the CDR3: TGCAGCGGGACCCGGGACAGGGGGCGCTTGGCTGAAGCTTTCTTT.

This CDR3 reads CASRLSRDSNSYEQYF. The CDR3 DNA follows: TGTGCCAGCAGATTGTCCCGGGACAGTAACTCCTACGAGCAGTACTTC. The rearrangement joins TRBV6-4 to TRBJ2-7; 7 bases map to TRBD1. V shed 6 bases and J 0 bases; nucleotides not matched to a gene: 11. CDR3 length equals 16 residues. CDR1 MRHNA and CDR2 SNTAGT come from the germline V gene.

The rearrangement uses TRBV5-1 and TRBJ2-1, with TRBD2 identical over 11 bases. V lost 4 bases, J lost 9 bases, and 9 bases stayed unmatched. Germline CDR1 SGHRS, CDR2 YFSETQ. CDR3 length: 15 residues. This chain's CDR3 is CASSPIAGGPGEQFF. The CDR3 DNA is TGCGCCAGCAGCCCCATAGCGGGGGGGCCAGGTGAGCAGTTCTTC.

V usage is TRBV30 and J usage is TRBJ1-4; 10 nucleotides match TRBD1. Germline assignment: CDR1 GTSNPN and CDR2 SVGIG (reference sequence). This CDR3 is built from 14 residues. V shed 3 bases and J 7 bases; nucleotides not matched to a gene: 5. The CDR3, as DNA: TGTGCCTGGAGGAGACAGGGGGCACGTGAAAAACTGTTTTTT. Translating gives CAWRRQGAREKLFF.

The J gene is TRBJ2-5, the V gene TRBV30, with D unresolved. This CDR3 comprises 11 residues. CDR1 GTSNPN and CDR2 SVGIG come from the germline V gene (reference sequence). Trimming removed 4 bases at V and 0 bases at J, with 3 bases between. The CDR3 region has the DNA TGTGCCTGGACGTACCAAGAGACCCAGTACTTC. It translates to CAWTYQETQYF.

On this clone itself: Other DNA sequences within the sample encode an identical CDR3. This chain's CDR3 is CASSPRGSYNEQFF. The CDR3 coding sequence is TGTGCCAGCAGCCCCCGGGGTTCCTACAATGAGCAGTTCTTC. The chain combines TRBV14 with TRBJ2-1; D perhaps matches TRBD2 (5 bases). In germline, CDR1 is SGHDN, CDR2 FVKESK. Trimming took 4 bases from V and 1 from J, leaving 8 bases between them. CDR3 length: 14 residues.

The chain has TRBV2 and TRBJ2-2; D might be TRBD2 (5 bases). Between the trimmed V and J ends, which lost 2 bases and 0 bases, there was a span of 10 bases. The CDR3 sequence is 16 residues long. Germline V gene sequence: CDR1 SNHLY, CDR2 FYNNEI. CDR3 region: CASSENSVANTGELFF. As DNA, the CDR3 is TGTGCCAGCAGTGAAAATAGCGTCGCGAACACCGGGGAGCTGTTTTTT.

The gene calls are TRBV27 and TRBJ1-6, with 7 bases that match TRBD1. The V segment lost 2 bases and the J segment 9 bases; nucleotides outside the gene matches: 4. The CDR3 totals 14 residues. In germline, CDR1 is MNHEY, CDR2 SMNVEV (reference sequence). CDR3 sequence reads: CASSLLGGGSPLHF. CDR3 sequence (DNA): TGTGCCAGCAGTTTACTAGGGGGCGGTTCACCCCTCCACTTT.

The rearrangement joins TRBV4-3 to TRBJ2-7; the match to TRBD2 covers 9 bases. Germline-derived CDR1 and CDR2 are LGHNA and YSLEER. Unmatched junction bases numbered 21, after V lost 4 bases and J lost 5 bases. The CDR3 has 19 residues. This chain's CDR3 is CASSLQLRWDSGSFHEQYF. DNA for the CDR3: TGCGCCAGCAGCCTCCAGTTGAGGTGGGATAGCGGGAGCTTCCACGAGCAGTACTTC.

CDR3 DNA: TGCGCCAGCATGGGCGGGAGTGAGTATGAGCAGTTCTTC. This translates into CASMGGSEYEQFF. The rearrangement links TRBV5-1 to TRBJ2-1; the match to TRBD2 covers 7 bases. The V gene's germline CDR1 is SGHRS and CDR2 YFSETQ. The V and J ends lost 6 bases and 8 bases, in that order; junction bases with no gene match: 8. This CDR3 region has 13 residues. The full variable domain, completed using reference TRBV5-1 and TRBJ2-1, is KAGVTQTPRYLIKTRGQQVTLSCSPISGHRSVSWYQQTPGQGLQFLFEYFSETQRNKGNFPGRFSGRQFSNSRSEMNVSTLELGDSALYLCASMGGSEYEQFFGPGTRLTVL.

The chain recombines TRBV6-6 with TRBJ1-1; D is ambiguous. Looked up from germline, CDR1 is MNHNY and CDR2 is SVGAGI (reference sequence). V lost 2 bases and J 7 bases, leaving 11 bases between the germline ends. The CDR3 extends over 13 amino acids. CDR3 sequence (DNA): TGTGCCAGCAGTTACGCACGGGTCGGTGAAGCTTTCTTT. Translation: CASSYARVGEAFF.